This entry features one TCR beta chain sequence. What it recognizes is unknown. This entry comes from a study of cytomegalovirus exposure and HLA in healthy donors. Overall study: Sequencing of 150 million to 200 million T cells in an earlier analysis found more than 100 million unique TCR beta sequences. The early release's HLA-typed donors yielded some 85 million unique TCRs.

60 Vbeta and 13 Jbeta primers were used in PCR. Profiled with immunoSEQ multiplex PCR; TCRdb holds only in-frame clones, not every one. The table records roughly 120,000 clones, 79% of them present only once. The study's findings and limits: A later analysis linked a missense DCLRE1C variant to TCR beta V- and J-gene trimming. Most TCR beta V segments were productive about 87% or about 30% of the time in an earlier analysis.

The CDR3 has 17 amino acids. Trimming shortened V by 6 bases and J by 7 bases, and 24 bases separated the two germline ends. Per the germline V gene, CDR1 is LGHNT and CDR2 is FRNRAP. The sequenced material came from PBMCs. The origin of this receptor is a woman aged 18-30 years in good health and CMV-seropositive. The chain has TRBV12-5 and TRBJ2-2, with D perhaps matching TRBD1 (6 bases). The CDR3 region is CASGLEVTIGGHGELFF. The CDR3 DNA reads TGTGCTAGTGGCCTCGAGGTTACTATTGGGGGCCACGGGGAGCTGTTTTTT.